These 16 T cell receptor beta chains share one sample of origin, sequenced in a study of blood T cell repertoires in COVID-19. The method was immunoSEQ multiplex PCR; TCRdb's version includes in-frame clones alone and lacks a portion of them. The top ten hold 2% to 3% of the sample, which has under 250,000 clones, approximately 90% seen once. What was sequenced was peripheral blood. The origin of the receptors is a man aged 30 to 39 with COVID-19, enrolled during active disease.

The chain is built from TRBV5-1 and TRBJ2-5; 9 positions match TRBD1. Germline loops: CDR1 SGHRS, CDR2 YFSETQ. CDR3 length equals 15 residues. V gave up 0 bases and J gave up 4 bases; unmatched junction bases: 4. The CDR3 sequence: CASSLADRGGETQYF. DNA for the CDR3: TGCGCCAGCAGCTTGGCGGACAGGGGTGGAGAGACCCAGTACTTC.

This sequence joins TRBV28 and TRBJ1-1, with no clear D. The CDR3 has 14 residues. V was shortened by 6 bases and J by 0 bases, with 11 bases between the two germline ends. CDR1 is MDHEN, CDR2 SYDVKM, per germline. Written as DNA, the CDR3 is TGTGCCAGCAGATATGGCCCGATGAACACTGAAGCTTTCTTT. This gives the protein CASRYGPMNTEAFF.

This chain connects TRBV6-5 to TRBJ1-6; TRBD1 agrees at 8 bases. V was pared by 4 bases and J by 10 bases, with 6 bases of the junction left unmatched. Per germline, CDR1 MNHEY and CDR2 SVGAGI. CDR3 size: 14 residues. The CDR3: CASSSYGQGSPLHF. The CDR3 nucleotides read TGTGCCAGCAGTTCCTATGGACAGGGATCACCCCTCCACTTT.

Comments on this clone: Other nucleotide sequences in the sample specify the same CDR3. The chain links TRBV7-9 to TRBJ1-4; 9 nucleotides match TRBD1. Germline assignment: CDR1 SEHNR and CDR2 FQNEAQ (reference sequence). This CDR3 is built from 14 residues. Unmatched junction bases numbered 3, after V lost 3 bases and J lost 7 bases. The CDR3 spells CASSFGQGSEKLFF. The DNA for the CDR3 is TGTGCCAGCAGCTTCGGACAGGGGTCTGAAAAACTGTTTTTT. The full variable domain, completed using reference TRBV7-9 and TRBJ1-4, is DTGVSQNPRHKITKRGQNVTFRCDPISEHNRLYWYRQTLGQGPEFLTYFQNEAQLEKSRLLSDRFSAERPKGSFSTLEIQRTEQGDSAMYLCASSFGQGSEKLFFGSGTQLSVL.

This chain's CDR3 is CSASDRVPHGYTF. The CDR3 bases are TGCAGTGCTAGTGACAGGGTTCCTCATGGCTACACCTTC. V gene TRBV20-1 combines with J gene TRBJ1-2; 7 bases fit TRBD1. Germline lookup yields CDR1 DFQATT and CDR2 SNEGSKA (reference sequence). Germline trimming cut 3 bases from V and 6 bases from J; bases unmatched to any gene: 7. The CDR3 has 13 amino acids.

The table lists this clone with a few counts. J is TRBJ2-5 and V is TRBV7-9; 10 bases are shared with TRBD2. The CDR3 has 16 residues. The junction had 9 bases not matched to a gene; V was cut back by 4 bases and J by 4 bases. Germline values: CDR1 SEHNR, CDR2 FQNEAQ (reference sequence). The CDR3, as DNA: TGTGCCAGCAGCTCCACCCAGAGACTAGCGGGAGAGACCCAGTACTTC. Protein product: CASSSTQRLAGETQYF.

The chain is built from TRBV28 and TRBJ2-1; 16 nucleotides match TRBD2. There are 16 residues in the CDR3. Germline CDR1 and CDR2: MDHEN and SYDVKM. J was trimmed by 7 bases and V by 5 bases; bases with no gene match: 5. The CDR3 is CASSGTGLAGGNEQFF. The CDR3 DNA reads TGTGCCAGCAGTGGGACGGGACTAGCGGGGGGGAATGAGCAGTTCTTC. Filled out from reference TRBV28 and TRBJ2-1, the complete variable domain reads DVKVTQSSRYLVKRTGEKVFLECVQDMDHENMFWYRQDPGLGLRLIYFSYDVKMKEKGDIPEGYSVSREKKERFSLILESASTNQTSMYLCASSGTGLAGGNEQFFGPGTRLTVL.

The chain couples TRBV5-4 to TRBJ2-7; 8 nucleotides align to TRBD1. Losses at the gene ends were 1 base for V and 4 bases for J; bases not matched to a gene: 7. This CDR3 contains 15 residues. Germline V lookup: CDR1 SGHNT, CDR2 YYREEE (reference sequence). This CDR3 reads CASSLSDRGRYEQYF. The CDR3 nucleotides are TGTGCCAGCAGCTTGTCCGACAGGGGCAGGTACGAGCAGTACTTC.

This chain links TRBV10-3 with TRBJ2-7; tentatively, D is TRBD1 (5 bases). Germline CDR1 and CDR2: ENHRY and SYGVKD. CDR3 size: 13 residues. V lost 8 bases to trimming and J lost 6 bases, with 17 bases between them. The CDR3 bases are TGTGCCATCCTCCAGGGCGACTTTGGCGAGCAGTACTTC. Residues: CAILQGDFGEQYF.

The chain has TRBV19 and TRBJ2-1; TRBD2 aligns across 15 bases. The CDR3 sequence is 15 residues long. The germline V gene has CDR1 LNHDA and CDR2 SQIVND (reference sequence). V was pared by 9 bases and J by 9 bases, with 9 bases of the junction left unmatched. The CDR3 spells CASRGLAGGSSEQFF. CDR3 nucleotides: TGTGCCAGCCGGGGACTAGCGGGGGGTAGTAGTGAGCAGTTCTTC.

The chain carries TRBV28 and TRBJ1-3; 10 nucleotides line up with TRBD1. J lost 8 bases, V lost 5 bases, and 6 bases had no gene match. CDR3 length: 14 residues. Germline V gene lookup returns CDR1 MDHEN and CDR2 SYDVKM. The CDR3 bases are TGTGCCAGCAGTATGGACAGGGGGAGGGACACCATATATTTT. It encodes CASSMDRGRDTIYF.

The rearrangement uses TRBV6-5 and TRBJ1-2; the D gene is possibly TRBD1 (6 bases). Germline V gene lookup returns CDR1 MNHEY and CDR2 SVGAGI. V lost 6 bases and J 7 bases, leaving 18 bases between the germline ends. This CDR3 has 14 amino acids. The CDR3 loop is CASRPTLGAVGYTF. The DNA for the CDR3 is TGTGCCAGCAGGCCAACCCTGGGGGCGGTTGGCTACACCTTC.

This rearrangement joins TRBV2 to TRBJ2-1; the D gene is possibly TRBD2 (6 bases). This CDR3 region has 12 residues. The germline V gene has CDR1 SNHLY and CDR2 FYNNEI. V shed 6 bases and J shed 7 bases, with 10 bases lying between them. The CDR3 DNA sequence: TGTGCCAGCAGCGGGGGTTGGAATGAGCAGTTCTTC. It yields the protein CASSGGWNEQFF.

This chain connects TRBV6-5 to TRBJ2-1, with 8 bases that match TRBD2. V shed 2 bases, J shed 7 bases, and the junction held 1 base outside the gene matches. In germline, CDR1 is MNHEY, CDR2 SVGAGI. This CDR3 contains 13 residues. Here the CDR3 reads CASSYGTRNEQFF. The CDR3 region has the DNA TGTGCCAGCAGTTACGGGACTAGGAATGAGCAGTTCTTC.

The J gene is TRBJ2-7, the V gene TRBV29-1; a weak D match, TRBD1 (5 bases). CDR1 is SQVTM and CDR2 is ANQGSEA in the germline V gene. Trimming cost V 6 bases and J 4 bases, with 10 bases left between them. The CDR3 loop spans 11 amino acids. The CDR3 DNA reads TGCAGCGTGGGCGACAGTTACGAGCAGTACTTC. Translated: CSVGDSYEQYF.

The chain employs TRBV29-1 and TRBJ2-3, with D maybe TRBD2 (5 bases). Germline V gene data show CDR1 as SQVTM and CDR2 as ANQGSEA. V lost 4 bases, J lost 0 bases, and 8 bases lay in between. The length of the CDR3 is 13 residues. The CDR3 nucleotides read TGCAGCGTTGTGGACTCAAGCACAGATACGCAGTATTTT. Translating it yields CSVVDSSTDTQYF.